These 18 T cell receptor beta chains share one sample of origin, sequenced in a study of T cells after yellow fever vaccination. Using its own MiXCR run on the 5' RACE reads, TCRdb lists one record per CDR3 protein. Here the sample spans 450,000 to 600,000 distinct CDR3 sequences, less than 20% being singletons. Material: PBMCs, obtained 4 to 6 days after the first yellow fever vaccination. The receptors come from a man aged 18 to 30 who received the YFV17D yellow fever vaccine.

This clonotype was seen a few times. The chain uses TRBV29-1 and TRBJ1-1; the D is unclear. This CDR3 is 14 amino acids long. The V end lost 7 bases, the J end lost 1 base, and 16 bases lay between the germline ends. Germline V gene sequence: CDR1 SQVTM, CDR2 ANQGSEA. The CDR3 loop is CSAKKRWWNTEAFF. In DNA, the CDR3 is TGCAGCGCCAAGAAAAGGTGGTGGAACACTGAAGCTTTCTTT. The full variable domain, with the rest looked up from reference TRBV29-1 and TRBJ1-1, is SAVISQKPSRDICQRGTSLTIQCQVDSQVTMMFWYRQQPGQSLTLIATANQGSEATYESGFVIDKFPISRPNLTFSTLTVSNMSPEDSSIYLCSAKKRWWNTEAFFGQGTRLTVV.

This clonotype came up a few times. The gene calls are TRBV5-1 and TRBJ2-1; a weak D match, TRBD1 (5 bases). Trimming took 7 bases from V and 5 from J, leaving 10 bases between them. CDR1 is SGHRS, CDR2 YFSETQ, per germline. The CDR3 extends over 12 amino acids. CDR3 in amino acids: CASGQGNNEQFF. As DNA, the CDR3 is TGCGCCAGCGGGCAGGGAAACAATGAGCAGTTCTTC. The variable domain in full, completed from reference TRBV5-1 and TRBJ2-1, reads KAGVTQTPRYLIKTRGQQVTLSCSPISGHRSVSWYQQTPGQGLQFLFEYFSETQRNKGNFPGRFSGRQFSNSRSEMNVSTLELGDSALYLCASGQGNNEQFFGPGTRLTVL.

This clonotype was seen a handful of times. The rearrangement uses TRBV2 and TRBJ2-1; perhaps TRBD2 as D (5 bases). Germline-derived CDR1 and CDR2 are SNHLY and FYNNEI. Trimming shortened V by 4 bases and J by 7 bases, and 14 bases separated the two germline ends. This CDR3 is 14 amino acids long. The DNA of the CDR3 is TGTGCCAGCAGTGTCGTAGAGGGTAGGAATGAGCAGTTCTTC. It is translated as CASSVVEGRNEQFF.

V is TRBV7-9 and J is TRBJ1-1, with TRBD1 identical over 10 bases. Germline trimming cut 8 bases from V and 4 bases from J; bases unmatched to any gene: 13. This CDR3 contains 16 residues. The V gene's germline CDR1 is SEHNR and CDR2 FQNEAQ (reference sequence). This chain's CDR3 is CASCGSTGGAVTEAFF. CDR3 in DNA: TGTGCCAGCTGCGGGTCGACAGGGGGCGCGGTCACTGAAGCTTTCTTT.

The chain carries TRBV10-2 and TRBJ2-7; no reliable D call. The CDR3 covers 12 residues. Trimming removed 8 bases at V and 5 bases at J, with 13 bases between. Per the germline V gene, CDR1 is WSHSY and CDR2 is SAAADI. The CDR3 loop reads CASLRVRNEQYF. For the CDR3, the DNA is TGCGCCAGCCTCCGGGTTAGGAACGAGCAGTACTTC.

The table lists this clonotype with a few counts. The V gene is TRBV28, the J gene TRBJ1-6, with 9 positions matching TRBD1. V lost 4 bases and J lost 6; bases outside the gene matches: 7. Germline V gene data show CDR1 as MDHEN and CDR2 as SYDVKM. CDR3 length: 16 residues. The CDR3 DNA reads TGTGCCAGCAGTTCGGGGACAGGGTTGGTTAATTCACCCCTCCACTTT. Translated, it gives CASSSGTGLVNSPLHF.

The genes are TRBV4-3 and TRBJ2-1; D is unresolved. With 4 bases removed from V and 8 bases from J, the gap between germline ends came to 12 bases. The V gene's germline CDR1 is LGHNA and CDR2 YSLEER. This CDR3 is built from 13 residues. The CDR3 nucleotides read TGCGCCAGCAGCCTCCGAGGTAGGGATGAGCAGTTCTTC. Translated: CASSLRGRDEQFF.

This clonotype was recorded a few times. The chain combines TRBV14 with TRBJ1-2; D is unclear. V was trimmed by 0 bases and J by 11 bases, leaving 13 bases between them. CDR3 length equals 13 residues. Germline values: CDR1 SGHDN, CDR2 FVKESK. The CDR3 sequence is CASSQDRQGGYTF. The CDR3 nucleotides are TGTGCCAGCAGCCAAGATCGCCAAGGAGGGTACACCTTC.

CDR3 in DNA: TGTGCCAGCAGCTTAGATTGGAGATCCTACGAGCAGTACGTC. It is translated as CASSLDWRSYEQYV. The V call is TRBV7-2, the J call TRBJ2-7; D uncertain. The V gene's germline CDR1 is SGHTA and CDR2 FQGNSA. V was pared by 1 base and J by 1 base, with 8 bases between. The CDR3 contains 14 residues.

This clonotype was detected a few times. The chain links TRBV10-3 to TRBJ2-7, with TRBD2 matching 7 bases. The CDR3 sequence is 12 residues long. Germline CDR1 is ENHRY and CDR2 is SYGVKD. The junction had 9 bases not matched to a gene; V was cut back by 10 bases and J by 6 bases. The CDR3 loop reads CASQAGRSEQYF. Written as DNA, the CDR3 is TGTGCCAGCCAAGCGGGGAGGAGCGAGCAGTACTTC.

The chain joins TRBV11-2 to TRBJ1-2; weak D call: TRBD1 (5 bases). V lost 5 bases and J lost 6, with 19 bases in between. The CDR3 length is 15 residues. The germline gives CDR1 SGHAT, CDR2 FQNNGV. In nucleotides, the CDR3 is TGTGCCAGCAGCCCCCCCGGAAGCGCCAGGGATGGCTACACCTTC. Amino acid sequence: CASSPPGSARDGYTF.

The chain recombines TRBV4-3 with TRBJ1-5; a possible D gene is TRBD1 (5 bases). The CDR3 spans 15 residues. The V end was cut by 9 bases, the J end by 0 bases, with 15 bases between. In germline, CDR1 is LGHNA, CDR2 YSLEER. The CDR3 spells CASKPGLNSNQPQHF. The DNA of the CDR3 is TGCGCCAGTAAGCCGGGACTGAATAGCAATCAGCCCCAGCATTTT.

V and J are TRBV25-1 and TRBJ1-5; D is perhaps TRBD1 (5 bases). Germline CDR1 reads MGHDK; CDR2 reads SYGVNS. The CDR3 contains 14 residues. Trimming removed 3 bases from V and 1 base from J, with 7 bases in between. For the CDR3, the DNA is TGTGCCAGCAGTGATGAGGGGAGCAATCAGCCCCAGCATTTT. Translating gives CASSDEGSNQPQHF.

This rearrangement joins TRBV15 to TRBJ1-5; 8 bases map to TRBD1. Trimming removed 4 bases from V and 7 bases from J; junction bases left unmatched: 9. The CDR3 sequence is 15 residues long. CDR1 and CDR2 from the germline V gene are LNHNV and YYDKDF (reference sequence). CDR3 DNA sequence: TGTGCCACCAGCACCAACAGGGGGTTGGGGCAGCCCCAGCATTTT. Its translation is CATSTNRGLGQPQHF.

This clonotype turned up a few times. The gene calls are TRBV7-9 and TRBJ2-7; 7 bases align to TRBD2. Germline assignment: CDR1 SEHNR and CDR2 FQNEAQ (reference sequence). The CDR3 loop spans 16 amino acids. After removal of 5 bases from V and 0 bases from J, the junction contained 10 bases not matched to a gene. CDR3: CASSPREGQDSYEQYF. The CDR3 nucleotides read TGTGCCAGCAGCCCAAGGGAGGGGCAGGACTCCTACGAGCAGTACTTC.

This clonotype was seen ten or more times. The CDR3 here is CASSIGRNTEAFF. The CDR3 DNA reads as TGTGCCAGCAGCATCGGAAGGAACACTGAAGCTTTCTTT. V usage is TRBV7-8 and J usage is TRBJ1-1; D unresolved. This CDR3 is built from 13 residues. Trimming took 5 bases from V and 1 from J, leaving 8 bases between them. The germline gives CDR1 SGHVS, CDR2 FQNEAQ.

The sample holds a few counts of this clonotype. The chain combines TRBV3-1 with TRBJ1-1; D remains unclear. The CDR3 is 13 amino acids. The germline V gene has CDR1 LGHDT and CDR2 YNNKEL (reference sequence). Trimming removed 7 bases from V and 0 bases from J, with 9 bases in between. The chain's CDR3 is CASTSGLNTEAFF. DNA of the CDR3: TGTGCCAGCACCTCTGGATTGAACACTGAAGCTTTCTTT.

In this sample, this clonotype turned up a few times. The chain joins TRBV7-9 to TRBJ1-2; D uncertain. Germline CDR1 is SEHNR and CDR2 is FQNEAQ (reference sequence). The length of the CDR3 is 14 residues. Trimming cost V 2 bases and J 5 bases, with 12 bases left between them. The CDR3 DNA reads TGTGCCAGCAGCTTAAGGGAGGCCCGTTATGGCTACACCTTC. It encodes CASSLREARYGYTF.